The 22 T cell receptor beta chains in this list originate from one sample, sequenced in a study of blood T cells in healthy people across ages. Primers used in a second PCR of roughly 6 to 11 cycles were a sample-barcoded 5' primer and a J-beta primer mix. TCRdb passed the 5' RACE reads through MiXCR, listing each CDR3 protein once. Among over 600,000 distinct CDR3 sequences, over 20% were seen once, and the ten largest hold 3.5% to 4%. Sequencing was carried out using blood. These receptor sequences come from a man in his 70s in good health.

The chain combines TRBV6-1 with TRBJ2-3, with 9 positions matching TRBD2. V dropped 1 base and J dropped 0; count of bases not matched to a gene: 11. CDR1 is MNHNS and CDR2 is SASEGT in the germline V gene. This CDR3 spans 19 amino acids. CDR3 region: CASSEDYWASGVSTDTQYF. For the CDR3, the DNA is TGTGCCAGCAGTGAAGATTATTGGGCTAGCGGGGTTAGCACAGATACGCAGTATTTT.

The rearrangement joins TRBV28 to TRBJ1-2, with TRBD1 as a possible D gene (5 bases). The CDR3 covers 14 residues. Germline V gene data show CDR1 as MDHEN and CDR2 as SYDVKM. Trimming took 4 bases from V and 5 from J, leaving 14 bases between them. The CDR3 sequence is CASSSPGLGYGYTF. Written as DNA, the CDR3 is TGTGCCAGCAGTTCCCCGGGACTAGGATATGGCTACACCTTC.

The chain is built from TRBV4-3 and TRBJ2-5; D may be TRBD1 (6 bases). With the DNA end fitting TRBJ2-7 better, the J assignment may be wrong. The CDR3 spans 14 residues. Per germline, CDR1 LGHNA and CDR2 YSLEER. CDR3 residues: CASSQSRGWYEQYF. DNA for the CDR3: TGCGCCAGCAGCCAATCCAGGGGATGGTACGAGCAGTACTTC.

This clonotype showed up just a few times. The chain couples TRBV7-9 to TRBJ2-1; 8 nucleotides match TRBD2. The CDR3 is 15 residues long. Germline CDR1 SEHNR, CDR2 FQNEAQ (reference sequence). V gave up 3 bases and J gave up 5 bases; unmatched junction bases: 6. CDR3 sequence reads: CASSLSGSFNNEQFF. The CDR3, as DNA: TGTGCCAGCAGCTTGAGCGGGAGTTTCAACAATGAGCAGTTCTTC. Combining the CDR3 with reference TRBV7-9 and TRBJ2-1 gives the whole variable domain DTGVSQNPRHKITKRGQNVTFRCDPISEHNRLYWYRQTLGQGPEFLTYFQNEAQLEKSRLLSDRFSAERPKGSFSTLEIQRTEQGDSAMYLCASSLSGSFNNEQFFGPGTRLTVL.

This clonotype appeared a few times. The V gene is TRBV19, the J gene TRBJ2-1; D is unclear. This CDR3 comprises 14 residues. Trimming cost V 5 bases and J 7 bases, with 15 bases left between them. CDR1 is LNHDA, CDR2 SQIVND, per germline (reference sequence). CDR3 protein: CASSAGGSWNEQFF. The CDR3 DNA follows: TGTGCCAGTAGTGCCGGCGGTAGTTGGAATGAGCAGTTCTTC.

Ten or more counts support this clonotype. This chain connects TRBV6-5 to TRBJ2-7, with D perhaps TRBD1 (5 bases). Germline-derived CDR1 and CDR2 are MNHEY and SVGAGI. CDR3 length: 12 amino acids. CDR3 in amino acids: CDRAQDTYEQYF. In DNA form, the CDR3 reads TGTGACCGTGCACAGGATACCTACGAGCAGTACTTC.

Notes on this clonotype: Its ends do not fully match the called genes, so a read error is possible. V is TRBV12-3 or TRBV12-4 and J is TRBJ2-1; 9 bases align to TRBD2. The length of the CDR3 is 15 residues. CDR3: CASSLSGSFYNERFF. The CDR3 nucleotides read TGTGCCAGCAGCCTTAGCGGGAGTTTCTACAATGAGCGGTTCTTC.

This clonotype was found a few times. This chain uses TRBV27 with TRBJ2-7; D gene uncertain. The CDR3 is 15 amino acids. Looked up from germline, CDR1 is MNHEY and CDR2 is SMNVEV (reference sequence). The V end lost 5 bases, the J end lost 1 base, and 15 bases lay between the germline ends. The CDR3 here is CASSLWPQRSYEQYF. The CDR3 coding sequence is TGTGCCAGCAGTCTATGGCCTCAGAGATCCTACGAGCAGTACTTC.

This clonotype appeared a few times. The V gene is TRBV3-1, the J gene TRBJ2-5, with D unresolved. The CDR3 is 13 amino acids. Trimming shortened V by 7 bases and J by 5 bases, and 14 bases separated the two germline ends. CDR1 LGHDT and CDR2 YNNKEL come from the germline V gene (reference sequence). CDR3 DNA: TGTGCCAGCATCTCCTCGGGTCCTGAGACCCAGTACTTC. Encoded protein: CASISSGPETQYF.

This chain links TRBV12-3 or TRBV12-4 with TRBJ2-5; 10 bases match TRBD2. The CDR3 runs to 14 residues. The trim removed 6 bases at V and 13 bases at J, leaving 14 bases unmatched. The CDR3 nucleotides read TGTGCCAGCAGGCCTAGCGGGAGCGTCTACGAGCGGTACTTC. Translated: CASRPSGSVYERYF.

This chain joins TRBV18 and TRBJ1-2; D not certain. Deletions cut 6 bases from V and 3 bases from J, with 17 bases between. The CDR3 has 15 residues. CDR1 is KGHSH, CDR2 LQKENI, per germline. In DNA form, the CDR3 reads TGTGCCAGCTCCCCCGGGCCCGCCCGGGACTATGGCTACACCTTC. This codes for CASSPGPARDYGYTF.

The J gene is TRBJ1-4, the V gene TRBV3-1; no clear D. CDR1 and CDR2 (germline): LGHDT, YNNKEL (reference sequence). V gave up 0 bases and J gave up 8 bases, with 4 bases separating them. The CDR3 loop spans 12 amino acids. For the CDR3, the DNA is TGTGCCAGCAGCCAAGACTCCGAAAAACTGTTTTTT. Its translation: CASSQDSEKLFF.

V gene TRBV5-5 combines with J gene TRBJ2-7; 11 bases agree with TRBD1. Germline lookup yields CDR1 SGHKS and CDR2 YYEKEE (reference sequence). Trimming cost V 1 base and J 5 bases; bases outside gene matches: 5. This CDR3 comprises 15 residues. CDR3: CASSLPGQGDNEQYF. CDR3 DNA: TGTGCCAGCAGCTTGCCGGGACAGGGGGATAACGAGCAGTACTTC.

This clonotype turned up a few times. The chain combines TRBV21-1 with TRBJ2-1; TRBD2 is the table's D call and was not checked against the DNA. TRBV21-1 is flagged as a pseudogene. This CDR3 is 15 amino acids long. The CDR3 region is CASNIPGLAYNEQFF. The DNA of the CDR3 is TGTGCCAGCAATATACCGGGACTAGCTTACAATGAGCAGTTCTTC.

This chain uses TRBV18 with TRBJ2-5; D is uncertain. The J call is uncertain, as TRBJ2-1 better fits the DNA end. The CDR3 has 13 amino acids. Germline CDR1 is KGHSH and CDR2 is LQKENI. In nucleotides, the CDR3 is TGTGCCAGCTCACCACTCCAGGATAATGAGCAGTTCTTC. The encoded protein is CASSPLQDNEQFF.

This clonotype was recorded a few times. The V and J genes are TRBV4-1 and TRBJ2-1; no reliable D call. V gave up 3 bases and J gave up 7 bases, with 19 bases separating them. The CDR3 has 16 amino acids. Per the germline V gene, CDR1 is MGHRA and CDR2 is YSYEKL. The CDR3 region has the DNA TGCGCCAGCAGCCAGCAATTAAAGACCCCGGAGAATGAGCAGTTCTTC. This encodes CASSQQLKTPENEQFF.

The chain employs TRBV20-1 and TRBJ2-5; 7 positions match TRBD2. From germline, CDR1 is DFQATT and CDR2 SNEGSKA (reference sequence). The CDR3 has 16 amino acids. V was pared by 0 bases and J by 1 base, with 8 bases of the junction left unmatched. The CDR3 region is CSARDWDYGGQETQYF. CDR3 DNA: TGCAGTGCTAGAGATTGGGACTATGGGGGCCAAGAGACCCAGTACTTC.

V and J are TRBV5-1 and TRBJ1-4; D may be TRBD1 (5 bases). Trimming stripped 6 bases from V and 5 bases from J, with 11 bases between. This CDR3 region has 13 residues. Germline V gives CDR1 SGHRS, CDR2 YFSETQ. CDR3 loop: CASIRDGNEKLFF. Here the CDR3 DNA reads TGCGCCAGCATTAGGGACGGGAATGAAAAACTGTTTTTT.

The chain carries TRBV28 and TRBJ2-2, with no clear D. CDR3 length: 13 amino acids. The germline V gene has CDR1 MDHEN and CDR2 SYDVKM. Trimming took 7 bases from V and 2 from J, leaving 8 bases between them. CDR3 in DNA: TGTGCCAGCACGCAATTAAACACCGGGGAGCTGTTTTTT. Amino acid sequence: CASTQLNTGELFF.

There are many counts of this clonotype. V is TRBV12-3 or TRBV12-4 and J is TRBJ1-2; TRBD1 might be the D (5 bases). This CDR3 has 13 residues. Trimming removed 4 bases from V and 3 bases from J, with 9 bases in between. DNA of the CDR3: TGTGCCAGCAGTTCGACAGTTGACTATGGCTACACCTTC. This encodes CASSSTVDYGYTF.

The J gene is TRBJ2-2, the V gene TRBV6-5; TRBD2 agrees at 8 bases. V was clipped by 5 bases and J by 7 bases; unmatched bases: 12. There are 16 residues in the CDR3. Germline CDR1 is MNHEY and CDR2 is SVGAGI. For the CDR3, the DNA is TGTGCCAGCAGTCACTTGGCGGGAGGAGATATCGGGGAGCTGTTTTTT. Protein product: CASSHLAGGDIGELFF.

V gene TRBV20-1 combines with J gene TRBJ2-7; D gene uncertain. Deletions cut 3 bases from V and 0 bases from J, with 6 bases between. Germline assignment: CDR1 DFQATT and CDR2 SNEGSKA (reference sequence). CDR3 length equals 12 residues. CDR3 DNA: TGCAGTGCTAGTCAGGTCTCCTACGAGCAGTACTTC. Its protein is CSASQVSYEQYF.